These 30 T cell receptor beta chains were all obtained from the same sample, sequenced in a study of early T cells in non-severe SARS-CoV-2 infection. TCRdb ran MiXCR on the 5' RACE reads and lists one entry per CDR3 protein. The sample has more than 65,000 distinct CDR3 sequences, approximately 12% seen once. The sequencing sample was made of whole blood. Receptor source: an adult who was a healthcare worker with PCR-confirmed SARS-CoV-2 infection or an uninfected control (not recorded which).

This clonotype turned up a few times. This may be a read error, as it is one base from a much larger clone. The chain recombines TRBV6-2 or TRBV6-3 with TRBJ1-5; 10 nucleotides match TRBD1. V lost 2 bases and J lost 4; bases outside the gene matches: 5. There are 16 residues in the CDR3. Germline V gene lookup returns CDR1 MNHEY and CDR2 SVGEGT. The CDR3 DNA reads TGTGCCAGCAGTTACCCTGGGACAGGGGAAAATCAGCCCCAGCATTTT. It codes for CASSYPGTGENQPQHF.

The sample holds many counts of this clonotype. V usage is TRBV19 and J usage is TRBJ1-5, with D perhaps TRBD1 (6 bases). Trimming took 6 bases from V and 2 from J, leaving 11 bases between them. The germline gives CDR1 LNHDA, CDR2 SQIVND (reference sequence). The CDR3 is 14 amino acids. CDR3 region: CASRHRERNQPQHF. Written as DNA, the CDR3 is TGTGCCAGTAGACACAGGGAGCGCAATCAGCCCCAGCATTTT.

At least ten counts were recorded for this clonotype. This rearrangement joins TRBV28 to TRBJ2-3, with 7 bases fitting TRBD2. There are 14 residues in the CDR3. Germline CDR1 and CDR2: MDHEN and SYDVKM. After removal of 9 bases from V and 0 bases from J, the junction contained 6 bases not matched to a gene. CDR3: CASIAGLSTDTQYF. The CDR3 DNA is TGTGCCAGTATAGCGGGCCTTAGCACAGATACGCAGTATTTT.

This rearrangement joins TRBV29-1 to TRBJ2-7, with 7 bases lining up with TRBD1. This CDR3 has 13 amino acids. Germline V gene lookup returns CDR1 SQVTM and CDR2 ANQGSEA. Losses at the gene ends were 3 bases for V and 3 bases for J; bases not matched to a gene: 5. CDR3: CSVEDRSNYEQYF. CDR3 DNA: TGCAGCGTTGAGGACAGGTCGAACTACGAGCAGTACTTC.

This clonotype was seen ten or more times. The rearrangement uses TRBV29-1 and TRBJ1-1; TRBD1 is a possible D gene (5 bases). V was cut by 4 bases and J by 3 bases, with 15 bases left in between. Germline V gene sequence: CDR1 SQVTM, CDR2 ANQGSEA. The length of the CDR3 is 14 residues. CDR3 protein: CSVVGLRDYTEAFF. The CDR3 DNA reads TGCAGCGTTGTCGGGTTGAGGGACTACACTGAAGCTTTCTTT.

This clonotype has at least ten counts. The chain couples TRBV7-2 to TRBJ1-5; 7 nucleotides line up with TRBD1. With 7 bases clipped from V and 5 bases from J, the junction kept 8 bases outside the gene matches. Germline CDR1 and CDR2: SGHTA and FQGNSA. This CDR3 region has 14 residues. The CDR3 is CASTQRTGDQPQHF. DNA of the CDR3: TGTGCCAGCACCCAAAGGACAGGAGATCAGCCCCAGCATTTT.

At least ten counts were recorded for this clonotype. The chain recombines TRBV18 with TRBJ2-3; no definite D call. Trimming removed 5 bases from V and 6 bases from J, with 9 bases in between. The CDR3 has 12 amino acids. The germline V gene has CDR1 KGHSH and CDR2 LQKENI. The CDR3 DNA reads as TGTGCCAGCTCATCGAGTGCGGATACGCAGTATTTT. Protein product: CASSSSADTQYF. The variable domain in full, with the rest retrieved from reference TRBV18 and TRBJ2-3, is NAGVMQNPRHLVRRRGQEARLRCSPMKGHSHVYWYRQLPEEGLKFMVYLQKENIIDESGMPKERFSAEFPKEGPSILRIQQVVRGDSAAYFCASSSSADTQYFGPGTRLTVL.

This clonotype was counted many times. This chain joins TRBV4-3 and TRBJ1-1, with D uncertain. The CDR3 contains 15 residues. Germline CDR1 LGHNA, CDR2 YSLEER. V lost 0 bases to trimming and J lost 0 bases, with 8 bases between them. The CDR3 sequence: CASSQERTVNTEAFF. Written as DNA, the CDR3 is TGCGCCAGCAGCCAAGAGAGGACGGTGAACACTGAAGCTTTCTTT.

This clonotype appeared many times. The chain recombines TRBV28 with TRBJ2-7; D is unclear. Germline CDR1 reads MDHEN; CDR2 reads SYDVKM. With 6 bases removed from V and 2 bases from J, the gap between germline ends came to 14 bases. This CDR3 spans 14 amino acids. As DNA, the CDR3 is TGTGCCAGCAGCCCAATTCCGAATACCTACGAGCAGTACTTC. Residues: CASSPIPNTYEQYF.

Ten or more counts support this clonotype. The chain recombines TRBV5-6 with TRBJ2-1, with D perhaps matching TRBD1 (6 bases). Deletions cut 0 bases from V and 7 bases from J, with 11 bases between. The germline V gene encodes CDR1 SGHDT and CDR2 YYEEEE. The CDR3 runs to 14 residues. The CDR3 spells CASSLAHRANEQFF. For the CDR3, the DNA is TGTGCCAGCAGCTTGGCCCACAGGGCTAATGAGCAGTTCTTC.

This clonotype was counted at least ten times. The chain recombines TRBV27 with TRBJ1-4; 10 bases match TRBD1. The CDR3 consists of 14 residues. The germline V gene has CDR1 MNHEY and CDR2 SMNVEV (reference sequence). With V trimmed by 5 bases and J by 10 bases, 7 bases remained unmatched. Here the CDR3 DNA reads TGTGCCAGCAGTCCGGGACAGGGGATGGGAAAACTGTTTTTT. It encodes CASSPGQGMGKLFF.

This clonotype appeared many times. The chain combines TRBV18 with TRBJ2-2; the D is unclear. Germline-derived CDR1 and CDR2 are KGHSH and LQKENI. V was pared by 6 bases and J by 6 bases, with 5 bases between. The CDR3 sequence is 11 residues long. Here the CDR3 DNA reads TGTGCCAGCTCTAGACCCGGGGAGCTGTTTTTT. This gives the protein CASSRPGELFF.

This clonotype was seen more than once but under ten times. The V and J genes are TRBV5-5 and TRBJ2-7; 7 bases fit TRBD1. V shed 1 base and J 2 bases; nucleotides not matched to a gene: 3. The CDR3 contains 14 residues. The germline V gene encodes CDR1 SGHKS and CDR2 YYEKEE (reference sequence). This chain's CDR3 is CASSLWQGAYEQYF. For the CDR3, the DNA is TGTGCCAGCAGCTTGTGGCAGGGGGCCTACGAGCAGTACTTC.

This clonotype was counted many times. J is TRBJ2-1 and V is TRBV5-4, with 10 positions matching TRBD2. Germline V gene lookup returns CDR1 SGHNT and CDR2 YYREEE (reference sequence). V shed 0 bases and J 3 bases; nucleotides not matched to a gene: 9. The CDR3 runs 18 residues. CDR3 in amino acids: CASSLGIASGSIYNEQFF. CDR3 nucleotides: TGTGCCAGCAGCTTGGGTATCGCTAGCGGGAGTATCTACAATGAGCAGTTCTTC.

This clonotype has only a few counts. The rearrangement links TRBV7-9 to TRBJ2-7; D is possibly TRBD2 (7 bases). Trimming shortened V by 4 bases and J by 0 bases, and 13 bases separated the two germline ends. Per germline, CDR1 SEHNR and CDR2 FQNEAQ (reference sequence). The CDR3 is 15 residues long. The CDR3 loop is CASSSGGRSSYEQYF. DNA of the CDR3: TGTGCCAGCAGCTCGGGGGGCAGAAGCTCCTACGAGCAGTACTTC.

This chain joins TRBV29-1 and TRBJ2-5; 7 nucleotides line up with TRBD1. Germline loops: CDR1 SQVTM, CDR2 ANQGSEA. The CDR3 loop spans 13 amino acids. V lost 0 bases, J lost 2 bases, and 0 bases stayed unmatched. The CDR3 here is CSVEDRGQETQYF. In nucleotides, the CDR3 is TGCAGCGTTGAAGACAGGGGGCAAGAGACCCAGTACTTC.

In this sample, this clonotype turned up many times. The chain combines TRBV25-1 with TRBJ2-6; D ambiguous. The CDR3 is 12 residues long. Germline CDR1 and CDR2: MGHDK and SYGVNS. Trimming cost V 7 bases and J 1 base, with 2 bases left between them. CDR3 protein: CASTSGANVLTF. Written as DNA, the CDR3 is TGTGCCAGCACTTCTGGGGCCAACGTCCTGACTTTC.

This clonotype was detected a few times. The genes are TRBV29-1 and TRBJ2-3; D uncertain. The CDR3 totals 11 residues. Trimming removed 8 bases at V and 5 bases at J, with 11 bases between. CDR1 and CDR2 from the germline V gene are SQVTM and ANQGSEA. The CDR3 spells CSIRPGDTQYF. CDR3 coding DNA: TGCAGCATCCGGCCGGGAGATACGCAGTATTTT.

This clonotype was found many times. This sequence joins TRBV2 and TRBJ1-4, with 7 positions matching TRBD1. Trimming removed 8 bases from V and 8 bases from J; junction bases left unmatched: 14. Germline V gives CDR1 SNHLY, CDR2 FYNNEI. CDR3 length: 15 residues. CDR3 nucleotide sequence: TGTGCCAGCGGAGAGTTTGGGACAGTGGGGGAAAAACTGTTTTTT. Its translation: CASGEFGTVGEKLFF.

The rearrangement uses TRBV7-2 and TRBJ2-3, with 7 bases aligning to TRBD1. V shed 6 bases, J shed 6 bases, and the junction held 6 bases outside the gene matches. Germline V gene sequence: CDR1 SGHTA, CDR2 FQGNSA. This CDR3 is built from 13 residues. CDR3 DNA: TGTGCCAGCAGTTCGACAGGGACCGATACGCAGTATTTT. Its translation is CASSSTGTDTQYF.

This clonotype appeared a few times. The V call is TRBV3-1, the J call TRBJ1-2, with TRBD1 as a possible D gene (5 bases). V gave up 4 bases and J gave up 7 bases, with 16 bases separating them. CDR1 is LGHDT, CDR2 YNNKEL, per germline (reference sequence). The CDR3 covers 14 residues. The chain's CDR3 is CASSLGQARGGYTF. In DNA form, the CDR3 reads TGTGCCAGCAGCCTTGGACAAGCGAGAGGTGGCTACACCTTC. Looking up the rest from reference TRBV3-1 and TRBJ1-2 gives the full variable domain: DTAVSQTPKYLVTQMGNDKSIKCEQNLGHDTMYWYKQDSKKFLKIMFSYNNKELIINETVPNRFSPKSPDKAHLNLHINSLELGDSAVYFCASSLGQARGGYTFGSGTRLTVV.

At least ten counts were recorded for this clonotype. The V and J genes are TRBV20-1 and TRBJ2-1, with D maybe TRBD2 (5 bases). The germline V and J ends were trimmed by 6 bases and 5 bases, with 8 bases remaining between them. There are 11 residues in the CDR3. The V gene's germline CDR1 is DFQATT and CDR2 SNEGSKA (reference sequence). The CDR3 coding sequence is TGCAGTGCAAAACTAGACAATGAGCAGTTCTTC. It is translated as CSAKLDNEQFF.

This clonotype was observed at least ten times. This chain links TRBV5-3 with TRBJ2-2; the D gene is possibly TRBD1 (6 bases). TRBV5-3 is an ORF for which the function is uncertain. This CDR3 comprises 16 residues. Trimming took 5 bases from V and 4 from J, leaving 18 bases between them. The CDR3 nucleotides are TGTGCCAGAAGACCTGACAGGACGGCGGGCACCGGGGAGCTGTTTTTT. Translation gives CARRPDRTAGTGELFF.

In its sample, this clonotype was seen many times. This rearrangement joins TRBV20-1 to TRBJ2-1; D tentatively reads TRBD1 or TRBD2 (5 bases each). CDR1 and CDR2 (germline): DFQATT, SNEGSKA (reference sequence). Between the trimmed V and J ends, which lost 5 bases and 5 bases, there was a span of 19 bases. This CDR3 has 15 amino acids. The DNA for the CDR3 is TGCAGTGCTCCTAAAGGGGACCTGCCTGACAATGAGCAGTTCTTC. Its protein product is CSAPKGDLPDNEQFF.

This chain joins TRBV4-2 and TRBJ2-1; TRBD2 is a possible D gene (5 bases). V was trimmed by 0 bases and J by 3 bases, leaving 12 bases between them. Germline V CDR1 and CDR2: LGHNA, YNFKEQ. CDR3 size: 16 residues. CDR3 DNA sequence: TGTGCCAGCAGCCAAGAGGGGAGCGGTGTCTACAATGAGCAGTTCTTC. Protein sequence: CASSQEGSGVYNEQFF.

CDR3 residues: CASSLGPSGNTEAFF. Here the CDR3 DNA reads TGTGCCAGCTCATTGGGTCCTTCAGGGAACACTGAAGCTTTCTTT. The genes are TRBV18 and TRBJ1-1; D is ambiguous. With 5 bases removed from V and 1 base from J, the gap between germline ends came to 14 bases. This CDR3 has 15 residues. In germline, CDR1 is KGHSH, CDR2 LQKENI.

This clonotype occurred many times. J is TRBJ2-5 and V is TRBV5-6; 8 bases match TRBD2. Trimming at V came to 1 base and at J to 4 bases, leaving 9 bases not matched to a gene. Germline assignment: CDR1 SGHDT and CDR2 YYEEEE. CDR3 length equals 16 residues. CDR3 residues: CASSLLRAGGGETQYF. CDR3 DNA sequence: TGTGCCAGCAGCTTGTTACGTGCGGGGGGAGGAGAGACCCAGTACTTC.

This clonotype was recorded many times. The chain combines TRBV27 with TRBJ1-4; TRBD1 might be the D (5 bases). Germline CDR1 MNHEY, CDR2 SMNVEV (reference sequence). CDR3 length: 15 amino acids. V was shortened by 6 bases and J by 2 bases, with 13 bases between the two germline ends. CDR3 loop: CASSPPPGTNEKLFF. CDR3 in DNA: TGTGCCAGCAGCCCCCCCCCAGGGACTAATGAAAAACTGTTTTTT.

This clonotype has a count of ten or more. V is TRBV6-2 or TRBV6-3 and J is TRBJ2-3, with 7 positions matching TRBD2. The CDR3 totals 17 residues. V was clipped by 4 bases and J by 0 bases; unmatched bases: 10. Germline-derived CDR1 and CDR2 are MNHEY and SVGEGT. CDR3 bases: TGTGCCAGCAGTTCTCCAGGCGGGAGAACGAGCACAGATACGCAGTATTTT. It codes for CASSSPGGRTSTDTQYF.

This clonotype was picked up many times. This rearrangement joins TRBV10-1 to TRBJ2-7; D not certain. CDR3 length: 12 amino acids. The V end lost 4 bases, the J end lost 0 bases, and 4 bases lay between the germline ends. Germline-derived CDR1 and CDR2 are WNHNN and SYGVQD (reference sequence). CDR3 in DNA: TGCGCCAGCAGTGGATCCTCCTACGAGCAGTACTTC. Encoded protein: CASSGSSYEQYF.